This T cell receptor (beta chain) originates from a study of blood T cell repertoires in COVID-19. Study-wide context: Researchers got acute and convalescent COVID-19 samples from the United States, Italy and Spain. PBMCs, B-cell-depleted T cells, or T cells were the source of the cDNA or gDNA that made up the material.

Original processing methods: Counts of nucleated cells, estimated from reference gene primer amplification, were obtained. Profiled with immunoSEQ multiplex PCR; TCRdb holds only in-frame clones, not every one. V and J calls and clone size are those listed in that table; D and trimming were worked out from the DNA. The repertoire has about 47,000 clones, approximately 86% of them found once; the top ten carry roughly 3%. The CDR3 extends over 13 amino acids. V was shortened by 1 base and J by 8 bases, with 11 bases between the two germline ends. The germline V gene encodes CDR1 SGHTA and CDR2 FQGNSA.

Sequenced material: peripheral blood. The chain links TRBV7-2 to TRBJ1-2; perhaps TRBD1 as D (5 bases). This TCR derives from a man aged 50 or older with active COVID-19. CDR3 amino acids: CASSLVQGYGYTF. CDR3 coding DNA: TGTGCCAGCAGCTTAGTTCAGGGTTACGGCTACACCTTC. Drawing the rest from reference TRBV7-2 and TRBJ1-2, the complete variable domain is GAGVSQSPSNKVTEKGKDVELRCDPISGHTALYWYRQSLGQGLEFLIYFQGNSAPDKSGLPSDRFSAERTGGSVSTLTIQRTQQEDSAVYLCASSLVQGYGYTFGSGTRLTVV.